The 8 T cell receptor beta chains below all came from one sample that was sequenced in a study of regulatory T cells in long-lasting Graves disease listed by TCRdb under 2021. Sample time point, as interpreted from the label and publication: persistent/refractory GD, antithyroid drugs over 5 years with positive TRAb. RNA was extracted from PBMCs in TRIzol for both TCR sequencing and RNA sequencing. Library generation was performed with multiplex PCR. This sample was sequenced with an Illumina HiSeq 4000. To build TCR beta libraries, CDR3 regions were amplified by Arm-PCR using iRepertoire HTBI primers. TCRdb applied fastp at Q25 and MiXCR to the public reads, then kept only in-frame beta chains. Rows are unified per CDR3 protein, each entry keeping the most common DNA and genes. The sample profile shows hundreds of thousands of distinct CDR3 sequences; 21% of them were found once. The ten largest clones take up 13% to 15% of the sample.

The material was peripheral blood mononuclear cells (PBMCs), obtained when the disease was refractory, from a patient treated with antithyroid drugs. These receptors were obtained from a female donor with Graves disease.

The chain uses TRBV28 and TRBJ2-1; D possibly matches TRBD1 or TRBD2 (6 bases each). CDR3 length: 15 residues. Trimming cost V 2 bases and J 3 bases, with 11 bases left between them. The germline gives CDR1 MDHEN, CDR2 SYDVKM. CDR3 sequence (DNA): TGTGCCAGCAGTTTAATGGGGGGCGGCTACAATGAGCAGTTCTTC. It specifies CASSLMGGGYNEQFF.

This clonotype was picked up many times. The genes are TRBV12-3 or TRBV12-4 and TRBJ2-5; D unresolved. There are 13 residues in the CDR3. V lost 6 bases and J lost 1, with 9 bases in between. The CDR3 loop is CASSPDLQETQYF. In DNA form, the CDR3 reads TGTGCCAGCAGCCCAGATCTCCAAGAGACCCAGTACTTC.

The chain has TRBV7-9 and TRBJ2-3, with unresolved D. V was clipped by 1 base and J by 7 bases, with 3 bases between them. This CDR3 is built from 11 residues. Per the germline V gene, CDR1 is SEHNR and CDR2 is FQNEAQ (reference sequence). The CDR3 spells CASSLGYTQYF. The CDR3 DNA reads TGTGCCAGCAGCTTAGGGTATACGCAGTATTTT.

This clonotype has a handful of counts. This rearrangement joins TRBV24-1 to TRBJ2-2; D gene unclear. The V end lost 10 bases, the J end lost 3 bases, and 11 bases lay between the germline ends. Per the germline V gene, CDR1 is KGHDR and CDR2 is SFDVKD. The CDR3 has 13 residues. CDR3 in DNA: TGTGCCACTAGGGTTGTGGACACCGGGGAGCTGTTTTTT. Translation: CATRVVDTGELFF.

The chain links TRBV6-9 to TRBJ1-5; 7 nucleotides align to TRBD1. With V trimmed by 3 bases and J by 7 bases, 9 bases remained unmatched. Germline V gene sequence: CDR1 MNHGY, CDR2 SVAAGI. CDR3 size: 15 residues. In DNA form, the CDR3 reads TGTGCCAGCAGTTACCGGTGGGACAGATCACAGCCCCAGCATTTT. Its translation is CASSYRWDRSQPQHF.

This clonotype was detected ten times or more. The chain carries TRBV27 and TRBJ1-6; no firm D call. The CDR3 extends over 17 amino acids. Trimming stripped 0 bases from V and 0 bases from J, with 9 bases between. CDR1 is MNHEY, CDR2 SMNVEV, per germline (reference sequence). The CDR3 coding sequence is TGTGCCAGCAGTTTATCCCAGGCCTTCTCCTATAATTCACCCCTCCACTTT. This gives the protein CASSLSQAFSYNSPLHF.

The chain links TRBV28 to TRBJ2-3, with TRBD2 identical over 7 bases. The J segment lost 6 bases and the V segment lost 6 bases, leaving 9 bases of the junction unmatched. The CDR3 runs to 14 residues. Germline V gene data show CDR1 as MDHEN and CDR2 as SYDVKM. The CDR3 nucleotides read TGTGCCAGCAGCCTCAGCGGGATGGCCGATACGCAGTATTTT. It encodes CASSLSGMADTQYF. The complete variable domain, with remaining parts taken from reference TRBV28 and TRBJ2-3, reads DVKVTQSSRYLVKRTGEKVFLECVQDMDHENMFWYRQDPGLGLRLIYFSYDVKMKEKGDIPEGYSVSREKKERFSLILESASTNQTSMYLCASSLSGMADTQYFGPGTRLTVL.

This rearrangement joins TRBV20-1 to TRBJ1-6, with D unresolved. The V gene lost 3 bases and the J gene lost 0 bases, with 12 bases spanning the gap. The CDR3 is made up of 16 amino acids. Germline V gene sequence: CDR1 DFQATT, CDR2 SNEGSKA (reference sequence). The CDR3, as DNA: TGCAGTGCTAGGGGCTACGGGAGCTCCTATAATTCACCCCTCCACTTT. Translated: CSARGYGSSYNSPLHF.